This note documents a single TCR beta chain sequence. The data stem from a study of blood T cell repertoires in COVID-19. Whole-study context: Whether acute or convalescent, the COVID-19 samples came from the United States, Italy and Spain.

Measured with immunoSEQ multiplex PCR; TCRdb has only the in-frame clones, and not every one. The sample shows 70,000 or so clones, 78% of them seen only once. The V gene's germline CDR1 is SNHLY and CDR2 FYNNEI. The CDR3 covers 13 residues. Trimming removed 1 base from V and 9 bases from J, with 10 bases in between. The chain uses TRBV2 and TRBJ1-5; D is undetermined. This sequence was found in a human donor in a cohort sampled during active COVID-19. The source material was peripheral blood. This chain's CDR3 is CASSEEEMTPQHF. As DNA, the CDR3 is TGTGCCAGCAGTGAAGAGGAGATGACGCCCCAGCATTTT.